This T cell receptor beta chain came from a study of blood T cell repertoires in COVID-19. Study overall: Samples taken during acute and convalescent COVID-19 were collected in the United States, Italy and Spain. T cells, B-cell-depleted T cells, or PBMCs provided the cDNA or gDNA that served as material.

The table came from immunoSEQ multiplex PCR; TCRdb's copy has only in-frame clones and leaves some out. Of approximately 220,000 clones detected, 75% to 90% appear once; the ten largest clones hold approximately 3.8%. Participant age was roughly 18 to 89 years, and participants resided in fewer than 30 US areas. Cohort assignment relied on participant-reported clinical history. The CDR3 loop spans 16 amino acids. Per the germline V gene, CDR1 is SGHVS and CDR2 is FNYEAQ. V lost 1 base to trimming and J lost 0 bases; unmatched junction nucleotides: 3. Sample: PBMCs or T cells enriched from blood (not recorded which). This receptor was obtained from a woman aged 18-29 years in a cohort exposed to, infected with or recovered from COVID-19 (not recorded which). The chain combines TRBV7-6 with TRBJ1-1, with TRBD1 matching 9 bases. CDR3 in amino acids: CASSLEGQGMNTEAFF. In DNA form, the CDR3 reads TGTGCCAGCAGCTTAGAAGGACAGGGGATGAACACTGAAGCTTTCTTT.